These T cell receptor beta chains were read from a single sample in a study of control samples from healthy donors and cancer patients. Repertoires were generated with immunoSEQ multiplex PCR, while TCRdb's copy carries only in-frame clones and drops some. This sample has just under 100,000 clones, with 90% to 95% found just once. The sample consisted of blood. These receptors were collected from a man younger than 30 in good health. CDR3s include the opening cysteine and the closing phenylalanine or tryptophan. The order of the fields is V gene, CDR3 protein.

>TRBV29-1
CSVHSRDRGYEQYF
>TRBV3-1/TRBV3-2
CASSQEYPRNSGNTIYF
>TRBV6-6
CASLAGDTQYF
>TRBV27
CASSTISTGQEKDTQYF
>TRBV10-3
CAISEPGGNTEAFF
>TRBV7-9
CASSLVMGGSTDTQYF
>TRBV11-2
CASSLGQSNTEAFF
>TRBV3-1/TRBV3-2
CASSPGSPGSEQYF
>TRBV7-2
CASSRGGAENSNQPQHF
>TRBV6-2/TRBV6-3
CASSFSNNEQFF
>TRBV14
CASSLTIGNTIYF
>TRBV30
CAWSADEDTEAFF
>TRBV29-1
CSAYDRLNYGYTF
>TRBV27
CASSPSAGVGTQYF
>TRBV18
CASSPAGKERQPQHF
>TRBV19
CASSMGQGYEKLFF
>TRBV6-1
CASSEVSGTDTQYF
>TRBV7-9
CASSLVSEGAEAFF
>TRBV2
CASGRQEGNF
>TRBV5-6
CASSTSPPGELFF
>TRBV5-1
CASSSGTTSSGNTIYF
>TRBV24-1
CAIDASEDLTDTQYF
>TRBV30
CAWMELAAETQYF
>TRBV19
CASSIGLVSSGANVLTF
>TRBV5-1
CASSLGAGERISGYTF
>TRBV28
CASSYNQHPGYTF
>TRBV4-1
CASSLGTISSYNEQFF
>TRBV18
CASSPAGGSYNEQFF
>TRBV10-3
CAISDVEQVGNTIYF
>TRBV2
CASRTQTNTEAFF
>TRBV12-3/TRBV12-4
CASSLGGDTEAFF
>TRBV13
CASSQLSTDTQYF
>TRBV7-9
CASSPEDRAYNEQFF
>TRBV6-4
CASSDSRGEAFF
>TRBV30
CAWSAGTGGFSNQPQHF
>TRBV9
CASTDYGSGNTIYF
>TRBV10-1
CASSGGLAIPDTQYF
>TRBV6-4
CASSLAGGIAYNEQFF
>TRBV29-1
CSVVRGAFAEAFF
>TRBV25-1
CASSEGLGNYGYTF
>TRBV6-5
CASSLDREAFF
>TRBV27
CASSLFGNTGELFF
>TRBV5-1
CASSLAPITASGNTIYF
>TRBV5-1
CASSLGQKVYGYTF
>TRBV4-1
CASSQERQDPNYGYTF
>TRBV18
CASSPLAGLNEQFF
>TRBV7-9
CASSLEPLSSYEQYF
>TRBV19
CASSIVFGRVNEQYF
>TRBV5-4
CASSLESGGAYNEQFF
>TRBV28
CASRGTGGANTEAFF
>TRBV18
CASSPPGSQETQYF
>TRBV6-5
CASLRLLGTEAFF
>TRBV4-2
CASSQTGQETQYF
>TRBV9
CASSVGGTLSGELFF
>TRBV18
CASSPRQGENTEAFF
>TRBV21-1
CASSPWVCWIGQPQHF
>TRBV18
CASSRRTGGDDEAFF
>TRBV11-1
CASSLARTGENTEAFF
>TRBV4-1
CASSQGVLSGTGNPRGYTF